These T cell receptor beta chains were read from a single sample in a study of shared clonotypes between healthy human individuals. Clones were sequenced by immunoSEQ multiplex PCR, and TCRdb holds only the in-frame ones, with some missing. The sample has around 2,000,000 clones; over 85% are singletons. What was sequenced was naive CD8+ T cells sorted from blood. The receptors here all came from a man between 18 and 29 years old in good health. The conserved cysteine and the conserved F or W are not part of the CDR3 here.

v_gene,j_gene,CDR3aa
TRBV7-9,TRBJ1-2,ASSLGRGLYGYT
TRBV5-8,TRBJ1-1,ASSLRPDGGTEAF
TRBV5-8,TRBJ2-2,ASSLVGLAGEGTGELF
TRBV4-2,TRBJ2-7,ASSPRQGWDEQY
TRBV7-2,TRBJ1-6,ASSLERPGSAPLH
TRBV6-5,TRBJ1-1,ATAMGGQGTEAF
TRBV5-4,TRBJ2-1,ASSLQGSYNEQF
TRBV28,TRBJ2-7,ASSFLRYEQY
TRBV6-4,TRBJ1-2,ASSGGFRDRAYGYT
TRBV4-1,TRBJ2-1,ASSQPGLAGGNEQF